This section outlines one TCR beta chain sequence together with its context. The CDR3 contains 15 residues. CDR1 is SGHTA, CDR2 FQGTGA, per germline. These data belong to a study of monozygotic twins with inflammatory bowel disease. From the 5' RACE reads, TCRdb lists one entry per CDR3 protein and no DNA. This sample's table has more than 300,000 distinct CDR3 sequences. The sample was blood. The J gene is TRBJ1-1, the V gene TRBV7-3. The TCR originated in a human donor with ulcerative colitis or Crohn's disease, or a healthy co-twin of an affected twin (not recorded which). This CDR3 is CASSLRGLSDTEAFF.